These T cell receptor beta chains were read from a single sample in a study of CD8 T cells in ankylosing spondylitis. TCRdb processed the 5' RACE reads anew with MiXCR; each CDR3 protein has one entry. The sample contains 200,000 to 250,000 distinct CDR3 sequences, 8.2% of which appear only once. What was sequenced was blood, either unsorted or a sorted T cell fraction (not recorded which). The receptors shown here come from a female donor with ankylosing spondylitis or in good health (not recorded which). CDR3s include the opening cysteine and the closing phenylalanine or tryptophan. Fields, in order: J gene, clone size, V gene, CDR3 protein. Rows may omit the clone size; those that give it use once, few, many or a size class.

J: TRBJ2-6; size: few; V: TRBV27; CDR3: CASTDRGPTLLSGANVLTF
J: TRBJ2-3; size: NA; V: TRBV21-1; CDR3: CASSTAGDTQYF
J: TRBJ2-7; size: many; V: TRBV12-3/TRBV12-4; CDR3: CASSSPGTGDYEQYF
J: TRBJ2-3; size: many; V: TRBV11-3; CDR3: CASSLDGDTQYF
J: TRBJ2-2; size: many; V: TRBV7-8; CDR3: CASSLGPDRADTGELFF
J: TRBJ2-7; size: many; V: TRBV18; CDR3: CASSPGQGNEQYF
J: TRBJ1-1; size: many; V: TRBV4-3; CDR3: CASSQDGTGVNTEAFF
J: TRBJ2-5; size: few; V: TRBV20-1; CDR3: CSGGWAGETQYF
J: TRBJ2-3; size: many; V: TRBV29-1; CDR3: CSATSTPTDTQYF
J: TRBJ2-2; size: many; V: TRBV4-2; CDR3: CASSQDQGLAASWELFF
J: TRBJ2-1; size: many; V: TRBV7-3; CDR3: CASSEGRAPDGQFF
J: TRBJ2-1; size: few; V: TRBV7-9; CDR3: CASSLARQGKESEQFF
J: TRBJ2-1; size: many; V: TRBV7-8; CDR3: CASSLVRGNEQFF
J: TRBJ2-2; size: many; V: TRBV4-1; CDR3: CASSPATGGRGELFF
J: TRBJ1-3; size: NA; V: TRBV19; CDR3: CASSAGNTIYF
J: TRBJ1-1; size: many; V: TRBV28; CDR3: CASSFRPEHTEAFF
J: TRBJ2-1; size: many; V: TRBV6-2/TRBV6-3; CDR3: CASSYYYNEQFF
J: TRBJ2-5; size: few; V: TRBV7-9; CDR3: CASSGRGETQYF
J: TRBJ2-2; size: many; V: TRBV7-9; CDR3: CASSFGGPNTGELFF
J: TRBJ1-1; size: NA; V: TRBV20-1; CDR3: CSARDWGQGRSEAFF
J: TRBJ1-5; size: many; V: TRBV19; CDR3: CASAGGGGQPQHF
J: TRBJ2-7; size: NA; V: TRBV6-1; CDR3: CASSGGDGVSYEQYF
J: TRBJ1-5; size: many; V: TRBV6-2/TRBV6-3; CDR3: CATYPGGYNQPQHF
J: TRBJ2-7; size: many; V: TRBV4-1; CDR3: CASSQVGQSYEQYF
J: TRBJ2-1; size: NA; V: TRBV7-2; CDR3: CASSLEGTVLNEQFF
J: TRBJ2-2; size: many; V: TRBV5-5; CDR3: CASSLWGAYTGELFF
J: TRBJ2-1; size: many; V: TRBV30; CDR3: CAWSRLAVSYNEQFF
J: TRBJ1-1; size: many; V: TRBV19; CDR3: CASSGMRGTEAFF
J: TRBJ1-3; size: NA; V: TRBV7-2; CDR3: CASSLAVGQGSGNTIYF
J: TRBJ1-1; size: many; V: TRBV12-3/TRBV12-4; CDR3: CASSFGRDTEAFF
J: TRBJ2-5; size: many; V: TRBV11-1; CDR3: CASSGLRPGAQYF
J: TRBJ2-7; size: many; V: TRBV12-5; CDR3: CASAYYEQYF
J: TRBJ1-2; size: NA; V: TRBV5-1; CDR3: CASSLDPGQTYGYTF
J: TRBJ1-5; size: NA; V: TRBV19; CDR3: CASNGGGSNQPQHF
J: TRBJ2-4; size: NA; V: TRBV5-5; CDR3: CASSPLGGGTKNIQYF
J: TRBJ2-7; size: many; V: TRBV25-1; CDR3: CASSAPTGTGTEQYF
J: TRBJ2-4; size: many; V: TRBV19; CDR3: CASTSGLAGGIQYF
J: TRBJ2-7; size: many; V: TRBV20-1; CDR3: CSAQRDFYEQYF
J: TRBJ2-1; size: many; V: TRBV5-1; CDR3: CASSPSSVYNEQFF
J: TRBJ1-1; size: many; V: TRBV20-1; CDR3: CSARGRNTEAFF
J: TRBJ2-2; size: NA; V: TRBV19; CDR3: CASRTGRTGELFF
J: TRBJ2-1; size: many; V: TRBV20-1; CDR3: CSAIAGGTYNEQFF
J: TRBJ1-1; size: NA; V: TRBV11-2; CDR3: CASSLWENTEAFF
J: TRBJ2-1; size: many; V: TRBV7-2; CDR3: CASSLALGLAQLWAYNEQFF
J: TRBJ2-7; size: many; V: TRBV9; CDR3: CASSVVGNSYEQYF
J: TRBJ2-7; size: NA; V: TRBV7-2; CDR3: CASSLVGRQSYEQYF
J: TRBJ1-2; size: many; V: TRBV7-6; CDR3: CASSPRQGASFPSGYTF
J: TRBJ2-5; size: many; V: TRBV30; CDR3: CAWEPQVYQETQYF
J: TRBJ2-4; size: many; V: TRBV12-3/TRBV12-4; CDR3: CASSSLVRNPLNIQYF
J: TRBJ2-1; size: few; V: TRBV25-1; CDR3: CASSEYTGYYNEQFF
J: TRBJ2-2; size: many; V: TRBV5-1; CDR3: CASSLRGPTDTNTGELFF
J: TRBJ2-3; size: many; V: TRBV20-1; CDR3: CSAMSLAGGTDTQYF
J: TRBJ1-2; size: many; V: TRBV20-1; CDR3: CLFSTGADGYTF
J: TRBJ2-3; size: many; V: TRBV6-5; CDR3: CASSYSGRARDTQYF
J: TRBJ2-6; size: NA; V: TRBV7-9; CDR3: CASSFTRSSGANVLTF